Shown below are 5 T cell receptor beta chains from a single sample sequenced in a study of blood T cells in healthy people across ages. Sample-barcoded 5' priming and a J-beta primer mix drove a second PCR of about 6 to 12 cycles. MiXCR, applied by TCRdb to the 5' RACE reads, yields one record per CDR3 protein. The data show hundreds of thousands of distinct CDR3 sequences, roughly 20% seen once. Sequencing was performed on blood. The origin of the receptors is a man in his 70s in good health.

This clonotype was observed many times. CDR3 coding DNA: TGTGCCAGCAGCGTCGATATTGGGGACACCGGGGAGCTGTTTTTT. Translating gives CASSVDIGDTGELFF. The chain has TRBV9 and TRBJ2-2; unclear D gene. Germline V gene sequence: CDR1 SGDLS, CDR2 YYNGEE. The CDR3 is made up of 15 amino acids. With 2 bases removed from V and 3 bases from J, the gap between germline ends came to 11 bases.

The table lists this clonotype with a few counts. The chain employs TRBV2 and TRBJ2-7, with D possibly called TRBD1 or TRBD2 (5 bases each). The CDR3 extends over 13 amino acids. Deletions cut 8 bases from V and 3 bases from J, with 14 bases between. Germline V gene lookup returns CDR1 SNHLY and CDR2 FYNNEI. This CDR3 is CASAPGPSYEQYF. DNA for the CDR3: TGTGCCAGCGCCCCGGGACCTAGCTACGAGCAGTACTTC. Full variable domain (rest looked up from reference TRBV2 and TRBJ2-7): EPEVTQTPSHQVTQMGQEVILRCVPISNHLYFYWYRQILGQKVEFLVSFYNNEISEKSEIFDDQFSVERPDGSNFTLKIRSTKLEDSAMYFCASAPGPSYEQYFGPGTRLTVT.

The CDR3 DNA is TGTGCCAGCAGCTTGTCCAGGGTGACTGTCGATGAGCAGTTCTTC. Encoded protein: CASSLSRVTVDEQFF. V is TRBV5-4 and J is TRBJ2-1; maybe TRBD1 (5 bases). This CDR3 spans 15 amino acids. V gave up 1 base and J gave up 8 bases, with 16 bases separating them. Germline lookup yields CDR1 SGHNT and CDR2 YYREEE (reference sequence).

The chain couples TRBV3-1 to TRBJ2-5; 8 bases fit TRBD2. The germline CDR1 and CDR2 sequences are LGHDT and YNNKEL (reference sequence). J lost 2 bases, V lost 0 bases, and 5 bases had no gene match. The CDR3 runs to 16 residues. This chain's CDR3 is CASSQERIAGQETQYF. Written as DNA, the CDR3 is TGTGCCAGCAGCCAAGAGCGGATAGCGGGGCAAGAGACCCAGTACTTC.

The table lists this clonotype with a few counts. This rearrangement joins TRBV15 to TRBJ1-5; 7 bases match TRBD1. Germline V CDR1 and CDR2: LNHNV, YYDKDF (reference sequence). J was trimmed by 0 bases and V by 5 bases; bases with no gene match: 7. The CDR3 totals 16 residues. The DNA of the CDR3 is TGTGCCACCAGCGGCCCCGGGACAGTTAGCAATCAGCCCCAGCATTTT. Amino acids: CATSGPGTVSNQPQHF.